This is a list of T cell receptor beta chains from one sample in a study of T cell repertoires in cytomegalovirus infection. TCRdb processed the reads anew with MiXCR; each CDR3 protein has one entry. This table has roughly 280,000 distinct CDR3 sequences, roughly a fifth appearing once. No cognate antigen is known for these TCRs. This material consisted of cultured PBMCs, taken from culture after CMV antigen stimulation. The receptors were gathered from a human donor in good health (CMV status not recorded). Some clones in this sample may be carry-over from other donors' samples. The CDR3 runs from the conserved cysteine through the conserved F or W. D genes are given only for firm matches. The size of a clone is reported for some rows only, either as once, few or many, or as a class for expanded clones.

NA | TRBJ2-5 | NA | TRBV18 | CASSPLVAEETQYF | TGTGCCAGCTCACCCCTGGTGGCGGAAGAGACCCAGTACTTC
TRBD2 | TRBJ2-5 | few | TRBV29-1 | CSVDPDGGETQYF | TGCAGCGTTGACCCGGACGGGGGGGAGACCCAGTACTTC
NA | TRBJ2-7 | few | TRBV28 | CASQAGYYEQYF | TGTGCCAGCCAGGCAGGATACTACGAGCAGTACTTC
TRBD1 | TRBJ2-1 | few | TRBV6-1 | CASSLRDRVGNEQFF | TGTGCCAGCAGCCTCCGGGACAGGGTGGGTAATGAGCAGTTCTTC
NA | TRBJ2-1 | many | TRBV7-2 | CASSPPRIEQFF | TGTGCCAGCAGCCCCCCTCGGATTGAGCAGTTCTTC
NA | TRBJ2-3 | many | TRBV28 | CATGIVGGVSTDTQYF | TGTGCCACCGGAATCGTTGGGGGTGTGAGCACAGATACGCAGTATTTT
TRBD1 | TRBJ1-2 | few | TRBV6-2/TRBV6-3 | CASSIRGLESGYTF | TGTGCCAGCAGCATCAGGGGGCTTGAGAGTGGCTACACCTTC
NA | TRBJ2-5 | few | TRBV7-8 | CASSLITGRRETQYF | TGTGCCAGCAGCTTAATAACAGGGAGGAGAGAGACCCAGTACTTC
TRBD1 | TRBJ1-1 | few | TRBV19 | CASGQGLTEAFF | TGTGCCTCGGGACAGGGGTTGACTGAAGCTTTCTTT
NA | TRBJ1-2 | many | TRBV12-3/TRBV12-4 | CASTESNRVNGYTF | TGTGCCAGCACCGAAAGTAACAGGGTAAATGGCTACACCTTC
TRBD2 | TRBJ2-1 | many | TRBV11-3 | CASSSRGGRAVLVNEQFF | TGTGCCAGCAGCTCGAGGGGCGGGAGGGCAGTTCTGGTGAATGAGCAGTTCTTC
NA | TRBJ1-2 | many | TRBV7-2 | CASASTANYGYTF | TGTGCCAGCGCGAGCACCGCTAACTATGGCTACACCTTC
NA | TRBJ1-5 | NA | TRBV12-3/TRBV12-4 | CASNGVGQPQHF | TGTGCCAGCAACGGGGTTGGACAGCCCCAGCATTTT
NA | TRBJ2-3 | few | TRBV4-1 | CASRGGPDTQYF | TGCGCCAGCAGGGGGGGACCAGATACGCAGTATTTT
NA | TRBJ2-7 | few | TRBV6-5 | CASSSTAGTRAAYEQYF | TGTGCCAGCAGTTCCACCGCGGGCACCCGGGCCGCCTACGAGCAGTACTTC
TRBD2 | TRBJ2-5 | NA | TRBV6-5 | CASSYRLQRERETQYF | TGTGCCAGCAGTTACCGCCTGCAGCGGGAGCGAGAGACCCAGTACTTC
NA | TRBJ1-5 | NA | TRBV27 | CASSFGASQPQHF | TGTGCCAGCAGTTTCGGGGCAAGTCAGCCCCAGCATTTT
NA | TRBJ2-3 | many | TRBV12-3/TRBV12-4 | CASSGDTDTQYF | TGTGCCAGCAGCGGAGACACAGATACGCAGTATTTT
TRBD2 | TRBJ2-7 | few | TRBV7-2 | CASSPGLAGGGYEQYF | TGTGCCAGCAGCCCCGGACTAGCGGGAGGTGGCTACGAGCAGTACTTC
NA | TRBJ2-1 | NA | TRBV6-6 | CASSYSHHRYNEQFF | TGTGCCAGCAGTTACTCGCATCACAGATACAATGAGCAGTTCTTC
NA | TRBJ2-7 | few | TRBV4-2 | CASSPWSVVPDEQYF | TGTGCCAGCAGCCCGTGGTCGGTGGTCCCCGACGAGCAGTACTTC
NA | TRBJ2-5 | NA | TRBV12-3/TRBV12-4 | CASSYGAPLLLAQYF | TGTGCCAGCAGTTACGGAGCCCCCCTCCTCTTGGCCCAGTACTTC